This T cell receptor beta chain stems from a study of OX40 agonist ivuxolimab in advanced cancers. This CDR3 is 15 amino acids long. Germline lookup yields CDR1 KGHSH and CDR2 LQKENI. The V gene end was trimmed by 2 bases and the J gene end by 3 bases; junction bases not matched to a gene: 3. For this clone: Its antigen is as yet unknown.

With autoimmune disease history or systemic immunosuppression, patients were excluded. The study's findings and limits: Averaging showed that CD8+ T cells had more expanded clones than CD4+ did. Clones of CD4+ and CD8+ blood T cells grew by week 6 at doses of 0.1 to 3.0 mg/kg. The 0.1-3.0 mg/kg partial responders had among the lowest clonal expansion.

Generated by immunoSEQ multiplex PCR, the TCRdb table keeps only in-frame clones and is missing some. The sample lists 70,000 to 95,000 clones; approximately 85% were seen once. The specimen comprised CD4+ or CD8+ T cells sorted from blood, sampled in a trial of the OX40 agonist ivuxolimab. The TCR originated in an adult with an advanced solid tumor such as melanoma, head and neck, liver or kidney cancer. The chain recombines TRBV18 with TRBJ1-5; 8 bases map to TRBD1. CDR3 nucleotides: TGTGCCAGCTCACCAACGACAGGGGACAATCAGCCCCAGCATTTT. Amino acid sequence: CASSPTTGDNQPQHF.